This entry features one T cell receptor (beta chain) sequence. Its antigen remains unknown. The sample originates from a study of T-cell reconstitution after alpha-beta-depleted transplantation in children. Findings and caveats of the study: Some patients showed high day-60 TCRbeta diversity, which derived from surviving recipient T cells and thymic progenitors. Where alpha-beta T cells came from about two months after transplant was reportedly several hundred expanded graft clones. When one year had passed after transplant, most T-cell counts and diversity came from newly produced T cells.

Unique molecular identifiers were used to barcode this TCRbeta library. TCRdb re-called the PCR reads through MiXCR, storing one row per CDR3 protein. The sample contains 550,000 to 600,000 distinct CDR3 sequences, about 21% of which appear only once. The V gene lost 2 bases and the J gene lost 4 bases, with 12 bases spanning the gap. The CDR3 loop spans 15 amino acids. CDR1 and CDR2 (germline): SGHTA, FQGNSA. Material: PBMCs, mostly from graft donor cells, obtained 360 days after TCRalphabeta/CD19-depleted stem cell transplant. The TCR was taken from a boy in the first two years of life who had a stem cell transplant for acute myeloid leukemia, so the T cells may come from the graft donor. The chain couples TRBV7-2 to TRBJ2-1; the D is unclear. The CDR3 is CASSLMDRVYNEQFF. In nucleotides, the CDR3 is TGTGCCAGCAGCTTAATGGATAGGGTGTACAATGAGCAGTTCTTC.